These 22 T cell receptor beta chains share one sample of origin, sequenced in a study of T cells in Graves' hyperthyroidism and ophthalmopathy. The CDR3 regions of TCR beta were amplified from RNA transcripts. The HTBI primer set drove a first-round RT-PCR of the TCR CDR3. TCRdb processed the multiplex PCR reads anew with MiXCR; each CDR3 protein has one entry. In the table there are under 350,000 distinct CDR3 sequences, roughly 20% of which are singletons. The sequenced sample consisted of blood. All receptors come from a woman between 50 and 59 years old with Graves' hyperthyroidism.

DNA of the CDR3: TGTGCCAGCTCACCACAGAGACAGTTACAAGAGACCCAGTACTTC. Amino acid sequence: CASSPQRQLQETQYF. The chain carries TRBV18 and TRBJ2-5; D is possibly TRBD1 (5 bases). V was cut by 1 base and J by 2 bases, with 11 bases left in between. CDR1 is KGHSH, CDR2 LQKENI, per germline. The CDR3 consists of 15 residues. Full variable domain (missing parts from reference TRBV18 and TRBJ2-5): NAGVMQNPRHLVRRRGQEARLRCSPMKGHSHVYWYRQLPEEGLKFMVYLQKENIIDESGMPKERFSAEFPKEGPSILRIQQVVRGDSAAYFCASSPQRQLQETQYFGPGTRLLVL.

The chain employs TRBV19 and TRBJ2-7, with 10 bases matching TRBD1. Germline loops: CDR1 LNHDA, CDR2 SQIVND (reference sequence). The CDR3 consists of 14 residues. V lost 5 bases, J lost 5 bases, and 6 bases stayed unmatched. The CDR3 spells CASSPGQGIHEQYF. In DNA, the CDR3 is TGTGCCAGTAGTCCGGGACAGGGGATCCACGAGCAGTACTTC. Full variable domain (missing parts from reference TRBV19 and TRBJ2-7): DGGITQSPKYLFRKEGQNVTLSCEQNLNHDAMYWYRQDPGQGLRLIYYSQIVNDFQKGDIAEGYSVSREKKESFPLTVTSAQKNPTAFYLCASSPGQGIHEQYFGPGTRLTVT.

This clonotype was seen ten or more times. The chain recombines TRBV11-2 with TRBJ2-7; 11 positions match TRBD2. Germline trimming cut 4 bases from V and 3 bases from J; bases unmatched to any gene: 8. This CDR3 has 16 amino acids. Germline loops: CDR1 SGHAT, CDR2 FQNNGV. CDR3 sequence reads: CASSSIAGGYLYEQYV. The CDR3 bases are TGTGCCAGCAGCTCAATAGCGGGGGGGTATCTCTACGAGCAGTACGTC.

Comments on this clonotype: This may come from a read error, since a much larger clone is one base off. This chain joins TRBV18 and TRBJ2-2; D possibly matches TRBD1 or TRBD2 (6 bases each). The CDR3 has 17 residues. Germline CDR1 reads KGHSH; CDR2 reads LQKENI. Written as DNA, the CDR3 is TGTGCCAACTCACCAATTCTACCGGGGGCGAGAACCGGGGAGCTGTTTTTT. This gives the protein CANSPILPGARTGELFF.

This clonotype was observed many times. The chain links TRBV13 to TRBJ2-1; 13 positions match TRBD2. Germline CDR1 PRHDT, CDR2 FYEKMQ (reference sequence). V gave up 5 bases and J gave up 2 bases; unmatched junction bases: 6. This CDR3 contains 17 residues. CDR3 nucleotide sequence: TGTGCCAGCAGCACCACACTAGCGGGAGGGCCCTACAATGAGCAGTTCTTC. This gives the protein CASSTTLAGGPYNEQFF.

This chain links TRBV6-1 with TRBJ1-3; 7 nucleotides align to TRBD1. The CDR3 runs to 14 residues. Per the germline V gene, CDR1 is MNHNS and CDR2 is SASEGT. The J segment lost 2 bases and the V segment lost 6 bases, leaving 4 bases of the junction unmatched. The CDR3 DNA reads TGTGCCAGCAGAGATCAGGGGGCTGGAAACACCATATATTTT. It encodes CASRDQGAGNTIYF.

This clonotype has at least ten counts. The chain has TRBV2 and TRBJ2-1; D remains unclear. Trimming removed 0 bases from V and 4 bases from J, with 13 bases in between. Germline CDR1 reads SNHLY; CDR2 reads FYNNEI. The CDR3 consists of 16 residues. CDR3 in amino acids: CASSEAFSSAYNEQFF. The CDR3 DNA follows: TGTGCCAGCAGTGAAGCCTTTAGCTCCGCATACAATGAGCAGTTCTTC.

This clonotype occurred many times. This rearrangement joins TRBV11-2 to TRBJ2-5; D is undetermined. The CDR3 loop spans 13 amino acids. Germline V lookup: CDR1 SGHAT, CDR2 FQNNGV. The V and J ends lost 3 bases and 2 bases respectively, with 7 bases between them. As DNA, the CDR3 is TGTGCCAGCAGCTTTGGGTCTCAAGAGACCCAGTACTTC. Translated: CASSFGSQETQYF.

CDR3 sequence reads: CASRYQRTEAFF. DNA for the CDR3: TGTGCCAGCAGGTATCAGAGGACTGAAGCTTTCTTT. J is TRBJ1-1 and V is TRBV6-5, with D hard to call. V lost 6 bases and J lost 5, with 10 bases in between. Germline CDR1 and CDR2: MNHEY and SVGAGI. The CDR3 runs to 12 residues.

This clonotype has a handful of counts. The rearrangement uses TRBV3-1 and TRBJ2-2, with D unclear. In germline, CDR1 is LGHDT, CDR2 YNNKEL (reference sequence). V was pared by 2 bases and J by 6 bases, with 4 bases between. The CDR3 is 12 amino acids. The CDR3 is CASSQTAGELFF. Here the CDR3 DNA reads TGTGCCAGCAGCCAAACAGCCGGGGAGCTGTTTTTT.

The chain uses TRBV3-1 and TRBJ1-2; D uncertain. CDR3 length equals 12 residues. Germline CDR1 LGHDT, CDR2 YNNKEL (reference sequence). V gave up 3 bases and J gave up 7 bases, with 9 bases separating them. Written as DNA, the CDR3 is TGTGCCAGCAGCCAGACTTTAAGTGGCTACACCTTC. It codes for CASSQTLSGYTF.

This clonotype was detected only once. This sequence joins TRBV7-6 and TRBJ2-3; the D is unclear. Germline V gives CDR1 SGHVS, CDR2 FNYEAQ. The CDR3 extends over 15 amino acids. The V and J ends lost 4 bases and 1 base respectively, with 12 bases between them. The CDR3 loop reads CASSYTVGGTDTQYF. Here the CDR3 DNA reads TGTGCCAGCAGCTATACAGTTGGGGGCACAGATACGCAGTATTTT.

The chain uses TRBV6-1 and TRBJ2-2; 8 nucleotides align to TRBD1. Germline V gives CDR1 MNHNS, CDR2 SASEGT. Trimming cost V 6 bases and J 2 bases; bases outside gene matches: 5. This CDR3 has 15 amino acids. The CDR3 bases are TGTGCCAGCAGCAGAGGACAGGGAAACACCGGGGAGCTGTTTTTT. Residues: CASSRGQGNTGELFF.

This chain uses TRBV7-9 with TRBJ1-4; no clear D. Germline CDR1 and CDR2: SEHNR and FQNEAQ (reference sequence). Between the trimmed V and J ends, which lost 1 base and 6 bases, there was a span of 9 bases. This CDR3 comprises 14 residues. The CDR3 loop reads CASSLVSGDEKLFF. CDR3 coding DNA: TGTGCCAGCAGCTTAGTCTCCGGGGATGAAAAACTGTTTTTT.

This clonotype was found a few times. CDR3 sequence: CASSDQGYHSNQPQHF. The CDR3 nucleotides read TGTGCCAGTAGTGACCAGGGATACCATAGCAATCAGCCCCAGCATTTT. The chain is built from TRBV19 and TRBJ1-5, with D perhaps matching TRBD1 (5 bases). V lost 5 bases, J lost 0 bases, and 14 bases lay in between. Germline lookup yields CDR1 LNHDA and CDR2 SQIVND (reference sequence). The CDR3 totals 16 residues.

The rearrangement joins TRBV6-1 to TRBJ2-7; D tentatively reads TRBD1 or TRBD2 (5 bases each). The V end lost 8 bases, the J end lost 2 bases, and 13 bases lay between the germline ends. The CDR3 totals 13 residues. Germline V CDR1 and CDR2: MNHNS, SASEGT. The CDR3 nucleotides are TGTGCCAGCCGGGTTTGGGACCCCTACGAGCAGTACGTC. Protein sequence: CASRVWDPYEQYV.

This clonotype was seen ten or more times. In DNA, the CDR3 is TGCAGCGTTAGGCGGGGCCAAGAGACCCAGTACTTC. Residues: CSVRRGQETQYF. V gene TRBV29-1 combines with J gene TRBJ2-5; maybe TRBD2 (6 bases). The CDR3 runs 12 residues. CDR1 and CDR2 from the germline V gene are SQVTM and ANQGSEA. The V end lost 5 bases, the J end lost 1 base, and 8 bases lay between the germline ends.

This clonotype appeared many times. This sequence joins TRBV7-3 and TRBJ2-1; D may be TRBD2 (6 bases). The CDR3 runs to 16 residues. Germline lookup yields CDR1 SGHTA and CDR2 FQGTGA. The ends were cut back, 5 bases at V and 1 base at J, with 15 bases in the middle. CDR3 amino acids: CASSPNGGRSYNEQFF. The CDR3 nucleotides are TGTGCCAGCAGCCCCAATGGTGGGAGGTCCTACAATGAGCAGTTCTTC.

This clonotype was seen at least ten times. The chain combines TRBV2 with TRBJ2-5; no clear D. Looked up from germline, CDR1 is SNHLY and CDR2 is FYNNEI. The CDR3 totals 13 residues. V was shortened by 6 bases and J by 5 bases, with 13 bases between the two germline ends. The CDR3 protein is CASRDLQVETQYF. The CDR3 DNA is TGTGCCAGCAGGGATTTACAAGTGGAGACCCAGTACTTC.

There are a few counts of this clonotype. The chain is built from TRBV27 and TRBJ2-1; D is unresolved. Germline CDR1 MNHEY, CDR2 SMNVEV (reference sequence). Trimming took off 6 bases at V and 5 bases at J, with 17 bases between the two ends. The CDR3 runs 15 residues. The CDR3 here is CASRKFLARNNEQFF. The DNA of the CDR3 is TGTGCCAGCAGAAAATTTCTGGCCAGAAACAATGAGCAGTTCTTC.

This clonotype occurred many times. The chain links TRBV6-2 or TRBV6-3 to TRBJ2-2, with TRBD1 as a possible D gene (6 bases). This CDR3 comprises 15 residues. Looked up from germline, CDR1 is MNHEY and CDR2 is SVGEGT. V was trimmed by 0 bases and J by 1 base, leaving 6 bases between them. The CDR3 spells CASSYSGQNTGELFF. DNA of the CDR3: TGTGCCAGCAGTTACTCGGGACAGAACACCGGGGAGCTGTTTTTT.

This clonotype turned up a few times. The chain has TRBV28 and TRBJ2-2, with a possible D match to TRBD1 (6 bases). The germline V and J ends were trimmed by 9 bases and 5 bases, with 19 bases remaining between them. Germline V CDR1 and CDR2: MDHEN, SYDVKM. This CDR3 spans 15 amino acids. CDR3 residues: CASSFTGRPTGELFF. DNA for the CDR3: TGTGCCAGTTCATTTACAGGGCGTCCGACCGGGGAGCTGTTTTTT.